The subject of this entry is one T cell receptor (beta chain). In its sample, this clonotype was seen a few times. Its binding antigen is unknown. No base qualities exist here, and no much larger clone lies one base off it. These data belong to a study of T-cell memory formation after mild COVID-19 (dated by TCRdb to the early 2020s). Broadly, across the study: Most TCR sequence clusters were specific to one of the two donors. Longitudinal TCRalpha and TCRbeta repertoire sequencing tracked T-cell clones expanding and contracting after mild COVID-19 in two donors. The cohort was made up of two young adult volunteers, one female and one male, who were previously healthy. Findings and caveats that apply to the study as a whole: Contracting CD4+ clones appeared mostly in the CM and EM memory subsets, whereas CD8+ clones were enriched in EMRA. Only a couple of mild cases were covered by the study, and larger cohorts that include severe cases with pre-infection samples were considered necessary. The detection of some responding clones in pre-infection memory suggests that pre-existing cross-reactive memory T cells joined the SARS-CoV-2 response. Balanced CD4/CD8 phenotypes were observed for clones contracting from day 15 to 85, whereas a bias towards CD4+ was observed for a second wave of clones expanding from day 15 to 37. SARS-CoV-2 specificity was not confirmed for the second-wave clones peaking on day 37.

The listed sequencing device is Illumina NovaSeq 6000. TCRalpha and TCRbeta cDNA libraries were constructed by 5'RACE with constant-segment primers, with sample barcodes and unique molecular identifiers being introduced. Trizol reagent was used to extract RNA from every sample. Libraries were amplified in two PCR steps, with a second sample barcode and Illumina TruSeq adapters added in the second step. The libraries were sequenced on an Illumina NovaSeq using 2 x 150 bp paired-end reads. In the paper's pipeline: Reads were demultiplexed and collapsed into UMI-guided consensus sequences with migec v1.2.7. Using mixcr v2.1.11, UMI consensuses were aligned to TRA and TRB V and J templates and then assembled into clonotypes. A clonotype was counted as expanded or contracted only if both edgeR and NoisET called the change significant, with noise models trained on biological replicates. For edgeR calls, a false discovery rate-adjusted p below 0.01 and a log2 fold-change threshold of 1 were applied. As an exploratory analysis of dynamics, max-normalized trajectories of the 1000 most abundant clonotypes were examined with PCA combined with hierarchical clustering. The CD4 or CD8 phenotype of responding clones was assigned using the separately sequenced CD4+ and CD8+ repertoires. TCRdb redid the processing of the public reads, applying fastp at Q25 and MiXCR, and retained in-frame beta chains. Entries that share a CDR3 protein sequence are merged under the most common genes and DNA. TCRdb, rather than the study authors, made the V and J calls. This sample gives 300,000 to 400,000 distinct CDR3 sequences in total; approximately 21% of them show up just once. Of the sample, around 13% falls within the top ten clones.

Ficoll-Paque density gradient centrifugation was used to isolate PBMCs. The sequenced material came from PBMCs or a T cell subset sorted from them (not recorded which). The sequence came from an adult woman who had mild COVID-19 (a few samples of this study predate the infection). The sample titles of this study are shuffled in the database, so cell type and time point are left out; the donor was told from shared clones.

DNA sequence: TGTGCCAGCAGCTTACTAGGGGATGGGCTCTATGGCTACACCTTC. This is translated as CASSLLGDGLYGYTF. The chain couples TRBV7-8 to TRBJ1-2; perhaps TRBD1 is the D gene, with 5 bases matching. The CDR3 measures 15 amino acids from cysteine to phenylalanine. CDR3 DNA is the only sequence kept; it has 45 bases, read in frame from the first base. The junction carries 14 bases between V and J, which are trimmed by 2 bases and 4 bases respectively. CDR1 and CDR2 were assigned from the germline V gene as SGHVS and FQNEAQ.